This is a list of T cell receptor beta chains from one sample in a study of graft-versus-host responses after intestinal transplantation. Antigen specificity for these receptors is unknown. Assay used: immunoSEQ multiplex PCR; TCRdb lists only in-frame clones, some missing. The data hold just under 65,000 clones, with over 90% observed a single time. This sample comprised unstimulated CD8+ T cells sorted from spleen or lymph node cells, obtained before transplant. The receptors shown here come from a human donor who was the organ donor for an intestinal transplant. CDR3s include the opening cysteine and the closing phenylalanine or tryptophan. The order of the fields is CDR3 protein, CDR3 DNA, clone size, V gene, D gene, J gene. The D gene is left open where the match is weak. Clone size is shown for a subset of rows, as once, few, many or a class of expanded clone.

CDR3: CSVDGDIGTEAFF
DNA: TGCAGCGTTGATGGGGACATCGGCACTGAAGCTTTCTTT
size: NA
V: TRBV29-1
D: NA
J: TRBJ1-1

CDR3: CAISPQGTFGPYEQYF
DNA: TGTGCCATCAGTCCCCAGGGAACATTTGGTCCCTACGAGCAGTACTTC
size: few
V: TRBV10-3
D: NA
J: TRBJ2-7

CDR3: CASSSGLTYEQYF
DNA: TGTGCCAGCAGTTCGGGACTCACCTACGAGCAGTACTTC
size: NA
V: TRBV6-1
D: NA
J: TRBJ2-7

CDR3: CASSPKWRGGSCHEQFF
DNA: TGTGCCAGCAGCCCCAAGTGGAGGGGCGGGAGCTGCCATGAGCAGTTCTTC
size: NA
V: TRBV7-9
D: TRBD2
J: TRBJ2-1

CDR3: CASRQTSGSSYNEQFF
DNA: TGTGCCAGCAGACAAACTAGCGGGAGCTCCTACAATGAGCAGTTCTTC
size: NA
V: TRBV2
D: TRBD2
J: TRBJ2-1

CDR3: CASSYSGNAGELFF
DNA: TGTGCCAGCAGTTATAGCGGGAACGCCGGGGAGCTGTTTTTT
size: NA
V: TRBV7-8
D: TRBD2
J: TRBJ2-2

CDR3: CASSPRTEMIYGYTF
DNA: TGTGCCAGCAGTCCACGGACAGAGATGATCTATGGCTACACCTTC
size: NA
V: TRBV2
D: NA
J: TRBJ1-2

CDR3: CASSEGPGGGEAFF
DNA: TGTGCCAGCAGTGAGGGGCCTGGGGGCGGAGAAGCTTTCTTT
size: NA
V: TRBV6-1
D: NA
J: TRBJ1-1

CDR3: CASSVQGSSYEQYF
DNA: TGTGCCAGCAGCGTCCAGGGGAGCTCCTACGAGCAGTACTTC
size: NA
V: TRBV9
D: NA
J: TRBJ2-7

CDR3: CASSSDRGLSYEQYF
DNA: TGTGCCAGCAGTTCGGACAGGGGGCTTTCCTACGAGCAGTACTTC
size: NA
V: TRBV7-9
D: TRBD1
J: TRBJ2-7

CDR3: CASSLFTGDTHKRGTNEKLFF
DNA: TGTGCCAGCAGTTTATTCACTGGGGACACCCACAAGAGGGGGACTAATGAAAAACTGTTTTTT
size: NA
V: TRBV28
D: NA
J: TRBJ1-4

CDR3: CASSSEDRVSYEQYF
DNA: TGTGCCAGCAGCTCGGAGGACAGGGTTTCCTACGAGCAGTACTTC
size: NA
V: TRBV5-6
D: TRBD1
J: TRBJ2-7

CDR3: CASSLLVWEGNTEAFF
DNA: TGTGCCAGCAGTTTATTAGTGTGGGAGGGAAACACTGAAGCTTTCTTT
size: NA
V: TRBV28
D: NA
J: TRBJ1-1

CDR3: CASSLAPREIYNEQFF
DNA: TGTGCCAGCAGCTTGGCCCCGCGGGAGATCTACAATGAGCAGTTCTTC
size: NA
V: TRBV5-6
D: TRBD2
J: TRBJ2-1

CDR3: CASSGGQGRSEQYF
DNA: TGTGCCAGCAGCGGGGGACAGGGGAGGTCAGAGCAGTACTTC
size: once
V: TRBV9
D: TRBD1
J: TRBJ2-7

CDR3: CATSGGAYEQYF
DNA: TGTGCCACCAGCGGCGGGGCCTACGAGCAGTACTTC
size: NA
V: TRBV27
D: NA
J: TRBJ2-7

CDR3: CASSGEGVGDTEAFF
DNA: TGTGCCAGCAGCGGGGAGGGGGTTGGGGACACTGAAGCTTTCTTT
size: NA
V: TRBV9
D: NA
J: TRBJ1-1

CDR3: CASSATGGYTF
DNA: TGCGCCAGCAGCGCTACCGGTGGCTACACCTTC
size: NA
V: TRBV5-1
D: NA
J: TRBJ1-2

CDR3: CASSIYGPGETEAFF
DNA: TGTGCCAGCAGTATATATGGACCGGGGGAAACTGAAGCTTTCTTT
size: NA
V: TRBV27
D: NA
J: TRBJ1-1

CDR3: CASSSGDCTVPTGELFF
DNA: TGTGCCAGCAGCTCCGGGGACTGCACTGTCCCCACCGGGGAGCTGTTTTTT
size: NA
V: TRBV12-1
D: NA
J: TRBJ2-2

CDR3: CASSALRSGGGNTIYF
DNA: TGCGCCAGCAGTGCCTTAAGGTCAGGAGGTGGAAACACCATATATTTT
size: NA
V: TRBV10-2
D: NA
J: TRBJ1-3

CDR3: CASSPHSGSPYEQYF
DNA: TGTGCCAGCAGCCCACACAGCGGGAGCCCCTACGAGCAGTACTTC
size: NA
V: TRBV7-9
D: TRBD2
J: TRBJ2-7

CDR3: CTSRPLGTSGRAGADTQYF
DNA: TGCACCAGCAGACCGTTAGGGACTAGCGGGAGGGCCGGCGCAGATACGCAGTATTTT
size: NA
V: TRBV1
D: NA
J: TRBJ2-3

CDR3: CASSDSPDRAFNEQFF
DNA: TGTGCCAGCAGTGACTCGCCGGACAGAGCATTCAATGAGCAGTTCTTC
size: once
V: TRBV6-4
D: NA
J: TRBJ2-1

CDR3: CASSLGLSGRANNEQFF
DNA: TGTGCCAGCAGCTTAGGTCTCAGCGGGAGGGCCAACAATGAGCAGTTCTTC
size: NA
V: TRBV7-8
D: TRBD2
J: TRBJ2-1

CDR3: CASSPVRPVYQPQHF
DNA: TGTGCCAGCAGTCCAGTGCGGCCAGTGTATCAGCCCCAGCATTTT
size: NA
V: TRBV6-5
D: NA
J: TRBJ1-5

CDR3: CASSLDGVGQYF
DNA: TGTGCCAGCAGCTTGGACGGAGTCGGGCAGTACTTC
size: NA
V: TRBV5-4
D: NA
J: TRBJ2-7

CDR3: CASSTYRGLGSYTF
DNA: TGTGCCAGCAGTACTTACAGGGGCCTCGGTAGCTACACCTTC
size: NA
V: TRBV6-5
D: TRBD1
J: TRBJ1-2

CDR3: CASSIGGRETEQYNEQFF
DNA: TGTGCCAGCAGCATTGGCGGGAGGGAAACGGAGCAATACAATGAGCAGTTCTTC
size: NA
V: TRBV7-2
D: TRBD2
J: TRBJ2-1

CDR3: CASSLGRQPQHF
DNA: TGTGCCAGCAGCTTAGGCCGTCAGCCCCAGCATTTT
size: NA
V: TRBV13
D: NA
J: TRBJ1-5

CDR3: CASCLLAGELTGELFF
DNA: TGTGCCAGCTGTTTACTAGCGGGAGAGCTCACCGGGGAGCTGTTTTTT
size: few
V: TRBV27
D: TRBD2
J: TRBJ2-2

CDR3: CATSRARGPYEQYF
DNA: TGTGCCACCAGCAGAGCTAGGGGCCCCTACGAGCAGTACTTC
size: NA
V: TRBV15
D: NA
J: TRBJ2-7

CDR3: CASSSHRNSNQPQHF
DNA: TGTGCCAGCAGTTCTCACAGAAATAGCAATCAGCCCCAGCATTTT
size: once
V: TRBV27
D: NA
J: TRBJ1-5

CDR3: CASSPHSGNTIYF
DNA: TGTGCCAGCAGCCCACATTCTGGAAACACCATATATTTT
size: NA
V: TRBV11-2
D: NA
J: TRBJ1-3

CDR3: CASSDSPSGRYNEQFF
DNA: TGTGCCAGCAGTGACTCTCCTAGCGGGAGGTACAATGAGCAGTTCTTC
size: NA
V: TRBV6-4
D: TRBD2
J: TRBJ2-1

CDR3: CASSLGRGLPNEQFF
DNA: TGTGCCAGCAGCTTAGGTCGGGGACTTCCCAATGAGCAGTTCTTC
size: NA
V: TRBV13
D: NA
J: TRBJ2-1

CDR3: CASSFGGPDTYEQYF
DNA: TGTGCCAGCAGTTTCGGGGGGCCCGACACCTACGAGCAGTACTTC
size: once
V: TRBV27
D: NA
J: TRBJ2-7

CDR3: CASSRTGGNNEQFF
DNA: TGTGCCAGTAGTCGGACAGGGGGAAACAATGAGCAGTTCTTC
size: NA
V: TRBV19
D: TRBD1
J: TRBJ2-1

CDR3: CAISEPNQEDGMNPQHF
DNA: TGTGCCATCAGTGAGCCGAATCAGGAGGACGGGATGAACCCCCAGCATTTT
size: NA
V: TRBV10-3
D: NA
J: TRBJ1-5

CDR3: CASSSWTGGGNEQYF
DNA: TGTGCCAGCAGCTCATGGACAGGGGGCGGAAACGAGCAGTACTTC
size: NA
V: TRBV7-9
D: TRBD1
J: TRBJ2-7

CDR3: CASSWGDFSYEQYF
DNA: TGTGCCAGCAGCTGGGGGGACTTTTCCTACGAGCAGTACTTC
size: few
V: TRBV5-6
D: NA
J: TRBJ2-7

CDR3: CASSLLAGAAGELFF
DNA: TGTGCCAGCAGCCTCCTAGCGGGAGCCGCCGGGGAGCTGTTTTTT
size: NA
V: TRBV9
D: TRBD2
J: TRBJ2-2

CDR3: CASRRGGGRTSYEQYF
DNA: TGCGCCAGCAGGAGGGGGGGCGGCAGGACCTCCTACGAGCAGTACTTC
size: NA
V: TRBV10-2
D: NA
J: TRBJ2-7

CDR3: CASSPHHSGLDQPQHF
DNA: TGTGCCAGCAGTCCACACCACAGTGGGCTCGATCAGCCCCAGCATTTT
size: NA
V: TRBV27
D: NA
J: TRBJ1-5

CDR3: CASSPSGTSGGLRSYNEQFF
DNA: TGTGCCAGCAGCCCCTCTGGGACTAGCGGGGGGCTCCGCTCCTACAATGAGCAGTTCTTC
size: NA
V: TRBV4-2
D: TRBD2
J: TRBJ2-1

CDR3: CASSGEDRNGETQYF
DNA: TGTGCCAGTAGCGGCGAGGACAGGAATGGAGAGACCCAGTACTTC
size: NA
V: TRBV19
D: TRBD1
J: TRBJ2-5

CDR3: CASSLVLANEQFF
DNA: TGTGCCAGCAGCTTAGTCCTAGCCAATGAGCAGTTCTTC
size: NA
V: TRBV7-2
D: NA
J: TRBJ2-1

CDR3: CSARVGQGHAF
DNA: TGCAGTGCTAGGGTGGGACAGGGGCATGCCTTC
size: once
V: TRBV20-1
D: TRBD1
J: TRBJ1-2

CDR3: CASSRTGTGELFF
DNA: TGCGCCAGCAGCAGGACAGGGACCGGGGAGCTGTTTTTT
size: NA
V: TRBV5-1
D: TRBD1
J: TRBJ2-2

CDR3: CSALPWGAYEQYF
DNA: TGCAGCGCCCTACCCTGGGGAGCGTACGAGCAGTACTTC
size: few
V: TRBV29-1
D: NA
J: TRBJ2-7

CDR3: CASSPLVTSGRGEQFF
DNA: TGTGCCAGCAGCCCTCTTGTAACTAGCGGGAGAGGTGAGCAGTTCTTC
size: NA
V: TRBV9
D: TRBD2
J: TRBJ2-1

CDR3: CASSFGPRKDTEAFF
DNA: TGTGCCAGCAGTTTTGGGCCCAGGAAGGACACTGAAGCTTTCTTT
size: NA
V: TRBV28
D: NA
J: TRBJ1-1

CDR3: CASSFGTGELFF
DNA: TGTGCCAGCAGCTTCGGGACCGGGGAGCTGTTTTTT
size: NA
V: TRBV7-6
D: NA
J: TRBJ2-2

CDR3: CASSIGLTYEQYF
DNA: TGTGCCAGCAGTATTGGACTTACCTACGAGCAGTACTTC
size: NA
V: TRBV27
D: NA
J: TRBJ2-7

CDR3: CAWIEDRDNYGYTF
DNA: TGTGCCTGGATTGAAGACAGGGACAACTATGGCTACACCTTC
size: NA
V: TRBV30
D: TRBD1
J: TRBJ1-2

CDR3: CASSQERGTESQETQYF
DNA: TGCGCCAGCAGCCAAGAACGGGGGACAGAGAGCCAAGAGACCCAGTACTTC
size: NA
V: TRBV4-1
D: NA
J: TRBJ2-5

CDR3: CASTFQPTGRSGNTIYF
DNA: TGTGCCAGCACCTTCCAACCAACAGGTCGCTCTGGAAACACCATATATTTT
size: NA
V: TRBV7-8
D: NA
J: TRBJ1-3